This TCR beta chain was documented in a study of blood T cell repertoires in COVID-19. Profiled with immunoSEQ multiplex PCR; TCRdb holds only in-frame clones, not every one. Among almost 200,000 clones listed, approximately 87% were seen once. CDR3 length equals 14 residues. With 8 bases removed from V and 1 base from J, the gap between germline ends came to 14 bases. Germline V gives CDR1 MNHEY, CDR2 SVGAGI. V usage is TRBV6-5 and J usage is TRBJ1-1, with D maybe TRBD1 (6 bases). Sequencing was done on a sample of peripheral blood. This clonotype originated in a woman in her seventies with acute or convalescent COVID-19. In DNA, the CDR3 is TGTGCCAGCGTACAGGGAAGGGGGAACACTGAAGCTTTCTTT. Translation gives CASVQGRGNTEAFF.